This T cell receptor beta chain was observed in a study of beta chain features in type 1 diabetes. Study in general: Age, gender, cell numbers and subset yield matched between patients and controls.

The investigators reverse transcribed all of the isolated RNA, so they sequenced expressed TCRB transcripts. Using immunoSEQ multiplex PCR, the repertoire was profiled, and TCRdb retains in-frame clones only, with some absent. The sample holds approximately 160,000 clones, around 63% seen once. Findings of the study overall: The study notes PCR might favor shorter templates equally in patients and controls. The study left unresolved whether HLA type influences TCRB rearrangement. The study found that naive, central memory and Treg TCRB repertoires appeared more similar in patients than in healthy donors. In every one of the four CD4+ subsets, TCRB CDR3s were moderately but significantly shorter in Type 1 diabetes patients.

A note on this clone: The antigen remains undetermined.

The CDR3 loop spans 14 amino acids. CDR1 is SGDLS, CDR2 YYNGEE, per germline. Trimming left V 4 bases short and J 0 bases short, with 10 bases between. The sample comprised naive CD4+ T cells from blood. The V gene is TRBV9, the J gene TRBJ2-5; D remains ambiguous. The source is a man younger than 45 with type 1 diabetes. The CDR3 here is CASSPVRDQETQYF. As DNA, the CDR3 is TGTGCCAGCAGCCCGGTTAGGGACCAAGAGACCCAGTACTTC.